This record concerns one T cell receptor (beta chain) sequence. These data are taken from a study of blood T cell repertoires in COVID-19. Across the whole study: T cells, B-cell-depleted T cells, or PBMCs provided the cDNA or gDNA that served as material.

Trimming took off 0 bases at V and 1 base at J, with 3 bases between the two ends. The germline V gene encodes CDR1 LNHDA and CDR2 SQIVND (reference sequence). The CDR3 has 13 residues. Repertoires were generated with immunoSEQ multiplex PCR, while TCRdb's copy carries only in-frame clones and drops some. The sample shows around 110,000 clones, approximately 87% of them seen only once. The chain couples TRBV19 to TRBJ2-5; D uncertain. This clonotype originated in a young man with acute or convalescent COVID-19. Sequenced material: peripheral blood. The CDR3 loop is CASSIDRQETQYF. As DNA, the CDR3 is TGTGCCAGTAGTATAGATCGCCAAGAGACCCAGTACTTC.